This is a list of T cell receptor beta chains from one sample in a study of cytomegalovirus exposure and HLA in healthy donors. Generated by immunoSEQ multiplex PCR, the TCRdb table keeps only in-frame clones and is missing some. This table holds about 180,000 clones, around 80% found once. Sequencing was carried out using PBMCs. All receptors come from a man aged 25-45 years in good health and CMV-seropositive. Each CDR3 is given with its conserved first and last residue. D genes are given only for firm matches. Size is stated for part of the rows, as once, few or many counts, or as a class when the clone is expanded.

d_call: .
v_call: TRBV20-1
j_call: TRBJ1-1
clone_size: .
cdr3_aa: CSARARSEAFF
cdr3_nt: TGCAGTGCTAGAGCTCGGAGTGAAGCTTTCTTT

d_call: .
v_call: TRBV28
j_call: TRBJ1-3
clone_size: .
cdr3_aa: CASSLSPFFNSGNTIYF
cdr3_nt: TGTGCCAGCAGTTTATCCCCATTTTTCAACTCTGGAAACACCATATATTTT

d_call: .
v_call: TRBV4-1
j_call: TRBJ2-7
clone_size: once
cdr3_aa: CASSQDFYLSTYEQYF
cdr3_nt: TGCGCCAGCAGCCAAGACTTTTACCTTTCTACCTACGAGCAGTACTTC

d_call: TRBD1
v_call: TRBV6-1
j_call: TRBJ1-6
clone_size: .
cdr3_aa: CASSEAQTGGSPLHF
cdr3_nt: TGTGCCAGCAGTGAAGCGCAGACAGGGGGCTCACCCCTCCACTTT

d_call: TRBD2
v_call: TRBV5-4
j_call: TRBJ2-3
clone_size: .
cdr3_aa: CASSVRGGADTQYF
cdr3_nt: TGTGCCAGCAGCGTTCGGGGGGGCGCAGATACGCAGTATTTT

d_call: .
v_call: TRBV27
j_call: TRBJ1-1
clone_size: .
cdr3_aa: CASTRDAGGNTEAFF
cdr3_nt: TGTGCCAGCACCAGGGACGCGGGGGGGAACACTGAAGCTTTCTTT

d_call: TRBD1
v_call: TRBV7-9
j_call: TRBJ2-1
clone_size: .
cdr3_aa: CASRLTGNEQFF
cdr3_nt: TGTGCCAGCAGGCTGACAGGGAATGAGCAGTTCTTC

d_call: TRBD1
v_call: TRBV30
j_call: TRBJ2-6
clone_size: .
cdr3_aa: CAGDRGGSGANVLTF
cdr3_nt: TGTGCCGGAGACAGGGGCGGCTCTGGGGCCAACGTCCTGACTTTC

d_call: TRBD1
v_call: TRBV19
j_call: TRBJ2-1
clone_size: .
cdr3_aa: CASSIDRDRGSGEQFF
cdr3_nt: TGTGCCAGTAGTATCGACCGGGACAGGGGATCGGGTGAGCAGTTCTTC

d_call: TRBD1
v_call: TRBV30
j_call: TRBJ1-3
clone_size: few
cdr3_aa: CAWSTEQGSSGNTIYF
cdr3_nt: TGTGCCTGGAGTACCGAACAGGGGAGCTCTGGAAACACCATATATTTT

d_call: .
v_call: TRBV7-3
j_call: TRBJ1-2
clone_size: .
cdr3_aa: CASSLTGGPLGYTF
cdr3_nt: TGTGCCAGCAGCTTAACAGGAGGCCCCCTCGGCTACACCTTC

d_call: .
v_call: TRBV19
j_call: TRBJ1-2
clone_size: .
cdr3_aa: CASSNPRATNYGYTF
cdr3_nt: TGTGCCAGTAGTAATCCCAGGGCTACTAACTATGGCTACACCTTC

d_call: TRBD1
v_call: TRBV19
j_call: TRBJ2-2
clone_size: .
cdr3_aa: CASRGTGNTGELFF
cdr3_nt: TGTGCCAGTAGAGGGACAGGGAACACCGGGGAGCTGTTTTTT

d_call: .
v_call: TRBV29-1
j_call: TRBJ1-1
clone_size: .
cdr3_aa: CSVEVGGTLMNTEAFF
cdr3_nt: TGCAGCGTTGAAGTGGGAGGGACCCTCATGAACACTGAAGCTTTCTTT

d_call: TRBD1
v_call: TRBV4-2
j_call: TRBJ2-7
clone_size: .
cdr3_aa: CASSQGSGGSREQYF
cdr3_nt: TGTGCCAGCAGCCAAGGGTCAGGGGGTAGTAGAGAGCAGTACTTC

d_call: TRBD2
v_call: TRBV4-3
j_call: TRBJ2-1
clone_size: .
cdr3_aa: CASSQGAGKGSYNEQFF
cdr3_nt: TGCGCCAGCAGCCAGGGAGCGGGGAAGGGCTCCTACAATGAGCAGTTCTTC

d_call: TRBD1
v_call: TRBV9
j_call: TRBJ1-4
clone_size: .
cdr3_aa: CASSLATGASGNEKLFF
cdr3_nt: TGTGCCAGCAGCCTGGCGACAGGGGCTAGTGGTAATGAAAAACTGTTTTTT

d_call: TRBD1
v_call: TRBV19
j_call: TRBJ1-1
clone_size: once
cdr3_aa: CASSAGTGGTEAFF
cdr3_nt: TGTGCCAGTAGTGCGGGGACAGGGGGAACTGAAGCTTTCTTT

d_call: .
v_call: TRBV29-1
j_call: TRBJ1-2
clone_size: once
cdr3_aa: CSVEDFTAAF
cdr3_nt: TGCAGCGTTGAAGATTTTACAGCCGCCTTC

d_call: .
v_call: TRBV28
j_call: TRBJ2-1
clone_size: .
cdr3_aa: CASSLWLAGSPPRGQFF
cdr3_nt: TGTGCCAGCAGTTTATGGCTCGCCGGCAGCCCCCCCCGGGGGCAGTTCTTC

d_call: .
v_call: TRBV5-1
j_call: TRBJ2-5
clone_size: .
cdr3_aa: CASREGAGETQYF
cdr3_nt: TGCGCCAGCAGGGAGGGAGCGGGAGAGACCCAGTACTTC

d_call: .
v_call: TRBV5-6
j_call: TRBJ1-2
clone_size: .
cdr3_aa: CASSSTRGGYTF
cdr3_nt: TGTGCCAGCAGCTCCACCAGGGGTGGCTACACCTTC

d_call: TRBD1
v_call: TRBV9
j_call: TRBJ2-5
clone_size: .
cdr3_aa: CASSVRTGGQETQYF
cdr3_nt: TGTGCCAGCAGCGTAAGGACAGGGGGTCAAGAGACCCAGTACTTC

d_call: TRBD2
v_call: TRBV11-3
j_call: TRBJ2-5
clone_size: once
cdr3_aa: CASSSGTSGQETQYF
cdr3_nt: TGTGCCAGCAGCTCCGGGACTAGCGGACAAGAGACCCAGTACTTC

d_call: .
v_call: TRBV27
j_call: TRBJ1-5
clone_size: .
cdr3_aa: CASSLGGDRNRPQHF
cdr3_nt: TGTGCCAGCAGTTTAGGAGGGGACCGAAATCGGCCCCAGCATTTT

d_call: TRBD2
v_call: TRBV27
j_call: TRBJ2-5
clone_size: .
cdr3_aa: CASSYFAGTSGRAAGETQYF
cdr3_nt: TGTGCCAGCAGTTATTTCGCCGGGACTAGCGGGAGGGCGGCGGGGGAGACCCAGTACTTC

d_call: .
v_call: TRBV5-1
j_call: TRBJ2-5
clone_size: once
cdr3_aa: CASSLLPGREETQYF
cdr3_nt: TGCGCCAGCAGCTTGCTACCCGGTAGAGAAGAGACCCAGTACTTC

d_call: TRBD1
v_call: TRBV6-5
j_call: TRBJ2-5
clone_size: .
cdr3_aa: CASSRTRADREDF
cdr3_nt: TGTGCCAGCAGCCGTACCCGGGCGGACAGGGAGGACTTC

d_call: .
v_call: TRBV11-2
j_call: TRBJ1-3
clone_size: .
cdr3_aa: CASSLGGGPGNTIYF
cdr3_nt: TGTGCCAGCAGCTTGGGAGGAGGCCCTGGAAACACCATATATTTT

d_call: TRBD1
v_call: TRBV23-1
j_call: TRBJ2-5
clone_size: once
cdr3_aa: CASSQSHSGGMETQYF
cdr3_nt: TGCGCCAGCAGTCAATCTCACTCAGGGGGCATGGAGACCCAGTACTTC

d_call: TRBD1
v_call: TRBV23-1
j_call: TRBJ2-2
clone_size: once
cdr3_aa: CASSHYGCASDRVGENTGELFF
cdr3_nt: TGCGCCAGCAGTCATTACGGTTGCGCCTCGGACAGGGTAGGTGAGAACACCGGGGAGCTGTTTTTT

d_call: TRBD2
v_call: TRBV27
j_call: TRBJ2-1
clone_size: once
cdr3_aa: CASAWDYTYNEQFF
cdr3_nt: TGTGCCAGCGCTTGGGACTACACCTACAATGAGCAGTTCTTC

d_call: TRBD1
v_call: TRBV5-4
j_call: TRBJ1-6
clone_size: .
cdr3_aa: CASSADRGNSPLHF
cdr3_nt: TGTGCCAGCAGCGCCGACAGGGGTAATTCACCCCTCCACTTT

d_call: TRBD1
v_call: TRBV5-1
j_call: TRBJ2-2
clone_size: .
cdr3_aa: CASSWGTGYTGELFF
cdr3_nt: TGCGCCAGCAGCTGGGGGACAGGGTACACCGGGGAGCTGTTTTTT

d_call: .
v_call: TRBV7-9
j_call: TRBJ1-4
clone_size: .
cdr3_aa: CASSFYRATNEKLFF
cdr3_nt: TGTGCCAGCAGCTTCTACAGGGCCACTAATGAAAAACTGTTTTTT

d_call: TRBD2
v_call: TRBV4-2
j_call: TRBJ2-1
clone_size: .
cdr3_aa: CASSQDLGTSGGGVYNEQFF
cdr3_nt: TGTGCCAGCAGCCAAGATCTGGGGACTAGCGGGGGGGGAGTCTACAATGAGCAGTTCTTC

d_call: TRBD2
v_call: TRBV9
j_call: TRBJ2-3
clone_size: .
cdr3_aa: CASSVAPTSLGTDTQYF
cdr3_nt: TGTGCCAGCAGCGTAGCGCCGACTAGCCTTGGCACAGATACGCAGTATTTT

d_call: .
v_call: TRBV7-9
j_call: TRBJ2-1
clone_size: .
cdr3_aa: CASSPRQPVLYNEQFF
cdr3_nt: TGTGCCAGCAGCCCCAGACAGCCAGTCTTGTACAATGAGCAGTTCTTC

d_call: TRBD1
v_call: TRBV4-3
j_call: TRBJ1-1
clone_size: .
cdr3_aa: CASSQGNRGLGTEAFF
cdr3_nt: TGCGCCAGCAGCCAAGGCAACAGGGGGCTGGGCACTGAAGCTTTCTTT

d_call: .
v_call: TRBV7-3
j_call: TRBJ1-6
clone_size: .
cdr3_aa: CASSLQAAGHSPLHF
cdr3_nt: TGTGCCAGCAGCTTACAGGCCGCCGGTCATTCACCCCTCCACTTT

d_call: .
v_call: TRBV9
j_call: TRBJ1-6
clone_size: .
cdr3_aa: CASSGARGSGSPLHF
cdr3_nt: TGTGCCAGCAGCGGTGCTCGGGGGTCTGGTTCACCCCTCCACTTT

d_call: .
v_call: TRBV19
j_call: TRBJ2-2
clone_size: .
cdr3_aa: CASSTRGGARTGELFF
cdr3_nt: TGTGCCAGTAGCACCCGAGGGGGGGCTCGCACCGGGGAGCTGTTTTTT

d_call: .
v_call: TRBV13
j_call: TRBJ2-7
clone_size: .
cdr3_aa: CASSPLSRGEQYF
cdr3_nt: TGTGCCAGCAGCCCATTATCCCGGGGCGAGCAGTACTTC

d_call: .
v_call: TRBV6-1
j_call: TRBJ1-1
clone_size: .
cdr3_aa: CASSDTGRSGYRTEAFF
cdr3_nt: TGTGCCAGCAGTGACACCGGCAGGTCAGGGTATCGCACTGAAGCTTTCTTT

d_call: TRBD2
v_call: TRBV4-1
j_call: TRBJ2-1
clone_size: .
cdr3_aa: CASSQPSGRAFGNEQFF
cdr3_nt: TGCGCCAGCAGCCAACCTAGCGGGAGGGCCTTTGGGAATGAGCAGTTCTTC

d_call: TRBD1
v_call: TRBV11-3
j_call: TRBJ2-7
clone_size: .
cdr3_aa: CASSLDRGLYEQYF
cdr3_nt: TGTGCCAGCAGCTTGGACAGGGGGCTCTACGAGCAGTACTTC

d_call: TRBD1
v_call: TRBV5-1
j_call: TRBJ2-1
clone_size: .
cdr3_aa: CASCLGTGYNEQFF
cdr3_nt: TGCGCCAGCTGCCTCGGGACAGGGTACAATGAGCAGTTCTTC

d_call: TRBD1
v_call: TRBV7-9
j_call: TRBJ1-1
clone_size: .
cdr3_aa: CASSIYRGENTEAFF
cdr3_nt: TGTGCCAGCAGCATCTACAGGGGGGAGAACACTGAAGCTTTCTTT

d_call: .
v_call: TRBV27
j_call: TRBJ2-5
clone_size: .
cdr3_aa: CASSPRQYQETQYF
cdr3_nt: TGTGCCAGCAGCCCGAGACAGTACCAAGAGACCCAGTACTTC

d_call: .
v_call: TRBV5-3
j_call: TRBJ2-1
clone_size: .
cdr3_aa: CARSATRNNEQFF
cdr3_nt: TGTGCCAGAAGCGCGACTAGGAACAATGAGCAGTTCTTC

d_call: .
v_call: TRBV27
j_call: TRBJ2-4
clone_size: .
cdr3_aa: CASSLLGRGAKNIQYF
cdr3_nt: TGTGCCAGCAGTTTACTCGGCAGAGGGGCCAAAAACATTCAGTACTTC